This T cell receptor (beta chain) appears in the sequencing data of a study of blood T cells in healthy people across ages (dated by TCRdb to between 2014 and 2017). About the investigation overall: Template switching captured roughly one uniquely barcoded TCR beta cDNA molecule per two T cells in model experiments. Donors of different ages were randomly distributed across sequencing lanes to avoid experimental bias. Using deep sequencing normalized with unique cDNA molecular identifiers, the study measured how TCR beta repertoire diversity changes with age. For two donors (one aged 18 to 29 and one aged 80 or older), the study analyzed two additional independent replicas of 1 million unique cDNA reads from the same blood draw. Four age groups were formed from the donors: young (average approximately 16 years), middle-aged (less than 40), aged (under 70) and long-lived (approximately 80).

Concerning this clonotype itself: What antigen it recognizes has not been identified. No much larger clone is present one base from it, and per-base qualities are unavailable.

Libraries were made using 5' RACE. The sequencer listed for this sample is Illumina HiSeq 2500. The second PCR ran for about 6 to 12 cycles and used a J-beta primer mix along with a sample-barcoded 5' primer. A template-switch 5' adaptor carrying 12 random nucleotides introduced a unique molecular identifier onto each TCR beta cDNA molecule. At least 2.5 million CDR3-containing paired-end reads were obtained from each sample. The Mint cDNA synthesis kit, primed by a TRBC-specific oligonucleotide, was used to synthesize first-strand cDNA from all RNA. Following uracil-DNA glycosylase treatment, all cDNA underwent a first 18-cycle PCR with the universal primers M1SS and BC2_uni_R. Per the original workflow: For normalization, 1 million high-quality reads, each with a distinct molecular identifier, were randomly selected from each sample. Reads sharing molecular identifiers were discarded rather than binned into consensus sequences. MiTCR, set to a Q25 quality threshold and the strictest error-elimination algorithm, was used for CDR3 identification, clonotype clustering and error correction. A nonparametric unseen species model with Euler transformation was used to estimate lower-bound total TCR beta diversity. TCRdb trimmed the raw reads at Q25, called clones with MiXCR and kept productive beta chains. For every CDR3 protein sequence, its rows merge into one entry that carries the most common genes and DNA. In this record, the V and J calls reflect TCRdb's handling and not the investigators' own analysis. The sample table lists about 640,000 distinct CDR3 sequences, around 38% of them with a count of one. The ten largest clonotypes hold about 32% of the sample.

Results and caveats for the whole study, not just this receptor: Compared with the aged group, more naive CD4+ T cells, fewer expanded clones and increased TCR diversity were shown by the long-lived group, suggesting age selection. A strong correlation was found between observed TCR beta diversity and the percentage of naive T cells measured by flow cytometry. Observed TCR beta diversity per million T cells fell roughly linearly with age, and a significant reduction was already apparent by age roughly 40. Estimates of total diversity based on one million sequenced T cells were regarded as lower bounds and as underestimates. Conclusive comparison of naive and antigen-experienced compartments was prevented by the profiling of bulk unsorted PBMCs. The CMV infection status of donors was not known, potentially confounding age-related changes in expanded clonotypes.

Deletion took 2 bases off V and 2 bases off J, with a span of 11 bases between the germline ends. The CDR3 spans 15 residues, from the cysteine through the phenylalanine. Only the CDR3 DNA is retained, 45 bases long and in frame from the first base. Systemically healthy Caucasian individuals from Russia, approximately 39 in total and aged about 6 to 100 years, were included as donors. Each donor gave roughly 9 milliliters of peripheral blood, drawn into EDTA-treated Vacutainer tubes. PBMCs were isolated by Ficoll-Paque density-gradient centrifugation, with at least 6 million obtained per sample. Trizol reagent was used to extract total RNA from the PBMCs, yielding at least 5.5 micrograms per sample. For every donor, flow cytometry on a PBMC aliquot measured the percentage of naive CD45RAhigh/CD27high T cells.

This sequence uses TRBV12-3 or TRBV12-4 and TRBJ2-3; TRBD2 is a weak D gene call, 6 bases matching. The sequencing input was blood. This TCR came from an elderly man in good health. CDR3 region: CASSLKTGVTDTQYF. The DNA reads as follows: TGTGCCAGCAGTTTAAAAACGGGGGTCACAGATACGCAGTATTTT.